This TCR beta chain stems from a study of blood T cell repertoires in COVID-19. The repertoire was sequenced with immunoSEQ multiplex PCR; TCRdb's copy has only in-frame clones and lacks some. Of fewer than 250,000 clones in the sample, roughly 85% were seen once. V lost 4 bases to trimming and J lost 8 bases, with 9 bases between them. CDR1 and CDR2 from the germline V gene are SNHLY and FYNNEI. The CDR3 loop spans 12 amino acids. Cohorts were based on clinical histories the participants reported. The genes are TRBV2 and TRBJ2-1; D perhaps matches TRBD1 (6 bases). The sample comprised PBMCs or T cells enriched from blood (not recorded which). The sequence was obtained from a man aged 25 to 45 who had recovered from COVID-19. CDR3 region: CASSVGAYEQFF. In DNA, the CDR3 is TGTGCCAGCAGTGTGGGGGCCTATGAGCAGTTCTTC.